One T cell receptor beta chain is described in this entry. Recovered status in Cohort 3 required two negative PCRs, clearance, or symptom resolution. Produced via immunoSEQ multiplex PCR; TCRdb's table is partial and in-frame only. The repertoire includes hundreds of thousands of clones, around nine tenths of them detected once, and approximately 9.4% sits in the top ten. These data belong to a study of blood T cell repertoires in COVID-19. Study summary: Sources were T cells, B-cell-depleted T cells, or PBMCs; the material itself was cDNA or gDNA.

Sequencing was performed on PBMCs or T cells enriched from blood (not recorded which). This clonotype was sampled from a woman aged 35 to 49 who had recovered from COVID-19.

Here the CDR3 DNA reads TGCGCCAGCAGCTCCACAGGGGAAGCAACTAATGAAAAACTGTTTTTT. Translation gives CASSSTGEATNEKLFF. V is TRBV5-1 and J is TRBJ1-4; 7 positions agree with TRBD1. V dropped 3 bases and J dropped 0; count of bases not matched to a gene: 5. CDR1 is SGHRS, CDR2 YFSETQ, per germline. The CDR3 contains 16 residues.